This T cell receptor beta chain was identified in a study of technical replicates of blood from a handful of donors. TCRdb keeps only in-frame clones here, not all; method: immunoSEQ multiplex PCR. The sample includes about 44,000 clones, around 96% of them seen just once. Germline V lookup: CDR1 SQVTM, CDR2 ANQGSEA. The CDR3 is 15 residues long. The V segment lost 6 bases and the J segment 9 bases; nucleotides outside the gene matches: 17. The sample taken for sequencing was T cells isolated from PBMCs. This receptor was identified in a human donor in good health. The chain links TRBV29-1 to TRBJ2-5, with 9 bases that match TRBD2. The CDR3 spells CSVTPTLAGNEAQYF. The CDR3 DNA reads TGCAGCGTCACCCCCACACTAGCGGGTAACGAGGCCCAGTACTTC.